The clone carrying this T cell receptor (beta chain) was observed once. Its antigen is not known. Germline V lookup: CDR1 MNHEY, CDR2 SVGAGI. Trimming took off 6 bases at V and 2 bases at J, with 14 bases between the two ends. The CDR3 sequence is 14 residues long. These data come from a study of cytomegalovirus exposure and HLA in healthy donors. Background on the study: Within the Caucasian-associated ancestry cluster were roughly 82% of the roughly 400 genotyped donors. Findings of the study overall: Usually a TCR sequence was rare, but some public TCRs were found in many donors. Later, an analysis showed that TCR beta chains associated with HLA were more clonally expanded than others that were equally common.

The PCR had 60 Vbeta and 13 Jbeta primers. Source study methods: Roughly 10 million shared chains were among the approximately 87 million unique TCR beta chains that a later analysis counted. The protocol was immunoSEQ multiplex PCR, while the TCRdb copy is restricted to in-frame clones and leaves out a portion. That table supplies the V and J calls and clone size; D and trimming were determined from the DNA. The sample has some 110,000 clones, approximately 78% seen once. The V and J genes are TRBV6-5 and TRBJ2-7, with D perhaps TRBD2 (6 bases). The receptor comes from a woman between 25 and 40 years old in good health and CMV-seronegative. Material: PBMCs. The chain's CDR3 is CASRTGAGTYEQYF. The CDR3 bases are TGTGCCAGCAGGACTGGGGCGGGAACCTACGAGCAGTACTTC.